The 30 T cell receptor beta chains presented below share a single source sample, sequenced in a study of PD-1 blockade in classical Hodgkin lymphoma. TCRdb's copy holds only in-frame clones and misses some; the assay was immunoSEQ multiplex PCR. The sample has roughly 92,000 clones, roughly 92% seen once. There was relapse after autologous stem cell transplantation in every patient, and there was variation in brentuximab vedotin exposure. Material: peripheral blood mononuclear cells (PBMCs), obtained at baseline. Every receptor here comes from a human donor with classical Hodgkin lymphoma.

The chain couples TRBV7-8 to TRBJ2-7; 8 bases map to TRBD1. Germline CDR1 and CDR2: SGHVS and FQNEAQ. J gave up 3 bases and V 3 bases, and 19 bases lay outside the gene matches. This CDR3 is built from 19 residues. The CDR3 sequence: CASSLDRAAGTGRGYEQYF. The CDR3 coding sequence is TGTGCCAGCAGCTTGGATCGGGCGGCTGGGACAGGTAGAGGCTACGAGCAGTACTTC.

This clone has just one count. The V and J genes are TRBV28 and TRBJ1-5; unclear D gene. The V and J ends lost 4 bases and 2 bases respectively, with 15 bases between them. The CDR3 length is 16 residues. The V gene's germline CDR1 is MDHEN and CDR2 SYDVKM. CDR3 protein: CASSSLPSVGNQPQHF. Here the CDR3 DNA reads TGTGCCAGCAGTTCCCTCCCCAGTGTTGGCAATCAGCCCCAGCATTTT.

The V gene is TRBV4-1, the J gene TRBJ2-7; 12 positions agree with TRBD2. The CDR3 totals 18 residues. Germline V CDR1 and CDR2: MGHRA, YSYEKL. Trimming removed 0 bases from V and 3 bases from J; junction bases left unmatched: 9. The CDR3: CASSQDSLLAGGHYEQYF. Here the CDR3 DNA reads TGCGCCAGCAGCCAAGATTCTTTACTAGCGGGAGGACACTACGAGCAGTACTTC.

The chain combines TRBV2 with TRBJ1-2; D is undetermined. Trimming left V 6 bases short and J 10 bases short, with 21 bases between. CDR1 and CDR2 (germline): SNHLY, FYNNEI. The length of the CDR3 is 14 residues. For the CDR3, the DNA is TGTGCCAGCAGCCTTAGGTGGGGTGGGGTCGACTACACCTTC. It translates to CASSLRWGGVDYTF.

The J gene is TRBJ1-5, the V gene TRBV28; TRBD1 matches 7 bases. CDR3 length equals 15 residues. Germline V gene data show CDR1 as MDHEN and CDR2 as SYDVKM. With 5 bases clipped from V and 6 bases from J, the junction kept 10 bases outside the gene matches. The CDR3 sequence: CASSLRQGGVQPQHF. In DNA, the CDR3 is TGTGCCAGCAGTCTGCGACAGGGCGGAGTTCAGCCCCAGCATTTT.

This chain connects TRBV2 to TRBJ1-5, with D unclear. The V gene's germline CDR1 is SNHLY and CDR2 FYNNEI. Trimming stripped 1 base from V and 0 bases from J, with 7 bases between. The CDR3 spans 15 residues. The CDR3 sequence is CASSEGGYSNQPQHF. In DNA form, the CDR3 reads TGTGCCAGCAGTGAAGGAGGGTATAGCAATCAGCCCCAGCATTTT.

This clone occurred a few times. V is TRBV10-1 and J is TRBJ1-1; 7 bases are shared with TRBD1. This CDR3 comprises 13 residues. Per germline, CDR1 WNHNN and CDR2 SYGVQD (reference sequence). V was pared by 4 bases and J by 9 bases, with 8 bases of the junction left unmatched. Written as DNA, the CDR3 is TGCGCCAGCAGTGGACCGGGACAGAAAAAAGCTTTCTTT. It yields the protein CASSGPGQKKAFF.

The chain couples TRBV5-1 to TRBJ2-7; TRBD1 agrees at 9 bases. Trimming took 3 bases from V and 2 from J; bases not matched to a gene: 15. This CDR3 contains 18 residues. Germline assignment: CDR1 SGHRS and CDR2 YFSETQ. The CDR3 is CASSSRALLRDRAYEQYF. The CDR3 DNA reads TGCGCCAGCAGCTCCAGAGCCCTGCTCCGGGACAGGGCCTACGAGCAGTACTTC.

The chain links TRBV29-1 to TRBJ1-2, with 10 positions matching TRBD1. CDR1 is SQVTM and CDR2 is ANQGSEA in the germline V gene. CDR3 length: 13 amino acids. V shed 3 bases, J shed 7 bases, and the junction held 5 bases outside the gene matches. DNA of the CDR3: TGCAGCGTTGAGGGACAGGGGTTTGGTGGCTACACCTTC. This encodes CSVEGQGFGGYTF.

The CDR3 spells CASSRLRGYTEAFF. Here the CDR3 DNA reads TGTGCCAGCAGCCGGCTGAGGGGGTACACTGAAGCTTTCTTT. This chain joins TRBV11-1 and TRBJ1-1; possible D gene TRBD1, 6 bases. This CDR3 is 14 amino acids long. The V gene lost 5 bases and the J gene lost 3 bases, with 13 bases spanning the gap. CDR1 is SGHAT and CDR2 is FQDESV in the germline V gene (reference sequence).

This clone was observed a single time. V is TRBV27 and J is TRBJ2-3; D perhaps matches TRBD1 (5 bases). V gave up 3 bases and J gave up 0 bases, with 7 bases separating them. The length of the CDR3 is 14 residues. The germline gives CDR1 MNHEY, CDR2 SMNVEV (reference sequence). The CDR3 sequence: CASSFGASTDTQYF. The CDR3 DNA reads TGTGCCAGCAGTTTTGGGGCTAGCACAGATACGCAGTATTTT.

The rearrangement links TRBV11-2 to TRBJ2-5; D might be TRBD1 or TRBD2, each matching 5 bases. V lost 5 bases and J 5 bases, leaving 21 bases between the germline ends. Germline CDR1 is SGHAT and CDR2 is FQNNGV. The CDR3 extends over 16 amino acids. CDR3 nucleotides: TGTGCCAGCAGCCCCGAGGGACCGGGGCCCTGGGAGACCCAGTACTTC. Protein: CASSPEGPGPWETQYF.

This chain connects TRBV27 to TRBJ2-7; D might be TRBD1 or TRBD2, each matching 5 bases. V lost 2 bases and J 7 bases, leaving 15 bases between the germline ends. CDR1 is MNHEY and CDR2 is SMNVEV in the germline V gene (reference sequence). This CDR3 spans 14 amino acids. CDR3 DNA sequence: TGTGCCAGCAGTTTAAGAGGGCTGACAGTTGAGCAGTACTTC. Amino acid sequence: CASSLRGLTVEQYF.

V and J are TRBV27 and TRBJ2-3; possibly TRBD2 for D (6 bases). Germline loops: CDR1 MNHEY, CDR2 SMNVEV (reference sequence). The CDR3 totals 17 residues. Deletions cut 5 bases from V and 0 bases from J, with 18 bases between. This CDR3 reads CASSVRGTASSTDTQYF. CDR3 DNA: TGTGCCAGCAGTGTACGAGGGACTGCGTCTAGCACAGATACGCAGTATTTT.

This clone was picked up one time. The rearrangement links TRBV5-4 to TRBJ2-1, with D possibly TRBD1 on 5 matching bases. Between the trimmed V and J ends, which lost 5 bases and 2 bases, there was a span of 17 bases. CDR1 and CDR2 (germline): SGHNT, YYREEE (reference sequence). The CDR3 is made up of 16 amino acids. CDR3 region: CASSFAPTQAYNEQFF. CDR3 DNA: TGTGCCAGCAGTTTTGCGCCCACACAGGCCTACAATGAGCAGTTCTTC.

The chain has TRBV28 and TRBJ1-2; D perhaps matches TRBD1 (5 bases). The CDR3 is 15 amino acids. CDR1 MDHEN and CDR2 SYDVKM come from the germline V gene. Trimming left V 4 bases short and J 2 bases short, with 14 bases between. CDR3: CASSSRDPGNYGYTF. DNA of the CDR3: TGTGCCAGCAGTTCCCGGGACCCCGGAAACTATGGCTACACCTTC.

Notes on this clone: No DNA is shown, since the ends of the CDR3 on it are uncertain; the CDR3 is the one TCRdb lists. The CDR3 sequence is CASSILDYGYTF. V usage is TRBV28 and J usage is TRBJ1-2. The germline V gene has CDR1 MDHEN and CDR2 SYDVKM. The CDR3 region is 12 residues in length, termini included.

The chain uses TRBV27 and TRBJ1-5, with a possible D match to TRBD1 (5 bases). CDR1 MNHEY and CDR2 SMNVEV come from the germline V gene (reference sequence). Trimming removed 2 bases from V and 5 bases from J, with 10 bases in between. The CDR3 loop spans 14 amino acids. The CDR3 DNA follows: TGTGCCAGCAGTTTAGTGGCAGGGTATCAGCCCCAGCATTTT. Translating it yields CASSLVAGYQPQHF.

This clone was observed once. The rearrangement uses TRBV5-6 and TRBJ2-4, with D unclear. The V and J ends lost 0 bases and 4 bases respectively, with 5 bases between them. CDR1 is SGHDT and CDR2 is YYEEEE in the germline V gene. This CDR3 spans 13 amino acids. CDR3: CASSLVGKNIQYF. The DNA for the CDR3 is TGTGCCAGCAGCTTGGTCGGGAAAAACATTCAGTACTTC. Supplemented by reference TRBV5-6 and TRBJ2-4, the full variable domain reads DAGVTQSPTHLIKTRGQQVTLRCSPKSGHDTVSWYQQALGQGPQFIFQYYEEEERQRGNFPDRFSGHQFPNYSSELNVNALLLGDSALYLCASSLVGKNIQYFGAGTRLSVL.

The chain links TRBV19 to TRBJ1-2; TRBD1 aligns across 8 bases. The CDR3 is made up of 15 amino acids. With 11 bases clipped from V and 8 bases from J, the junction kept 19 bases outside the gene matches. Germline V CDR1 and CDR2: LNHDA, SQIVND (reference sequence). The CDR3 DNA reads as TGTGCCGCCCAAACCCCGGGACAGGCTTCTTCGGGCTACACCTTC. It is translated as CAAQTPGQASSGYTF.

V usage is TRBV7-2 and J usage is TRBJ2-5; 10 bases are shared with TRBD2. The CDR3 runs 18 residues. Unmatched junction bases numbered 14, after V lost 0 bases and J lost 7 bases. Germline lookup yields CDR1 SGHTA and CDR2 FQGNSA. For the CDR3, the DNA is TGTGCCAGCAGCTTAGCTAGCCGGCTAGCGGGAGCGGGAGGGACCCAGTACTTC. Its translation: CASSLASRLAGAGGTQYF.

The chain employs TRBV6-1 and TRBJ2-2; D unresolved. Deletions cut 8 bases from V and 3 bases from J, with 7 bases between. The CDR3 totals 12 residues. The germline V gene has CDR1 MNHNS and CDR2 SASEGT. The CDR3 sequence: CASGKDTGELFF. The CDR3 DNA reads TGTGCCAGCGGGAAGGACACCGGGGAGCTGTTTTTT.

J is TRBJ2-1 and V is TRBV9; tentatively, D is TRBD2 (6 bases). V lost 3 bases to trimming and J lost 6 bases, with 19 bases between them. The CDR3 has 16 amino acids. Germline lookup yields CDR1 SGDLS and CDR2 YYNGEE. CDR3 nucleotides: TGTGCCAGCAGCGCCCCAAGCGGGCTATGGAGCAATGAGCAGTTCTTC. Protein sequence: CASSAPSGLWSNEQFF.

V usage is TRBV29-1 and J usage is TRBJ1-3; D remains unclear. This CDR3 has 11 amino acids. The germline V gene has CDR1 SQVTM and CDR2 ANQGSEA. V shed 6 bases and J shed 7 bases, with 10 bases lying between them. The CDR3: CSVKEVNTIYF. The CDR3 DNA reads TGCAGCGTCAAAGAGGTCAACACCATATATTTT.

This chain links TRBV10-3 with TRBJ2-1, with 7 nucleotides matching TRBD1. After removal of 2 bases from V and 4 bases from J, the junction contained 8 bases not matched to a gene. Germline assignment: CDR1 ENHRY and CDR2 SYGVKD. This CDR3 region has 16 residues. Written as DNA, the CDR3 is TGTGCCATCAGTGAGCAACAGGGGTATGGTTACAATGAGCAGTTCTTC. This encodes CAISEQQGYGYNEQFF.

J is TRBJ1-2 and V is TRBV2; D is uncertain. Trimming took off 0 bases at V and 2 bases at J, with 16 bases between the two ends. Per germline, CDR1 SNHLY and CDR2 FYNNEI. The CDR3 has 17 residues. CDR3 amino acids: CASSEAGRAAQNYGYTF. The CDR3 nucleotides are TGTGCCAGCAGTGAAGCAGGGCGGGCAGCCCAAAACTATGGCTACACCTTC.

The chain is built from TRBV25-1 and TRBJ2-7; no reliable D call. The germline gives CDR1 MGHDK, CDR2 SYGVNS. The CDR3 covers 14 residues. Trimming pared 8 bases from V and 0 bases from J, leaving 14 bases between. In nucleotides, the CDR3 is TGTGCCAGCCATACCGGACGGAGCTCCTACGAGCAGTACTTC. This gives the protein CASHTGRSSYEQYF.

The gene calls are TRBV29-1 and TRBJ1-2; D not resolved. Trimming left V 7 bases short and J 4 bases short, with 13 bases between. The CDR3 spans 12 residues. CDR1 is SQVTM and CDR2 is ANQGSEA in the germline V gene. The chain's CDR3 is CSADGYGYGYTF. CDR3 DNA sequence: TGCAGCGCCGACGGGTATGGCTATGGCTACACCTTC.

The CDR3 is CAWSDRGPYSPLHF. The CDR3 coding sequence is TGTGCCTGGAGTGACAGGGGGCCGTATTCACCCCTCCACTTT. V gene TRBV30 combines with J gene TRBJ1-6; 9 bases agree with TRBD1. Unmatched junction bases numbered 3, after V lost 1 base and J lost 8 bases. Germline CDR1 is GTSNPN and CDR2 is SVGIG (reference sequence). This CDR3 has 14 amino acids. Using reference TRBV30 and TRBJ1-6 for the parts outside the CDR3, the full variable domain is SQTIHQWPATLVQPVGSPLSLECTVEGTSNPNLYWYRQAAGRGLQLLFYSVGIGQISSEVPQNLSASRPQDRQFILSSKKLLLSDSGFYLCAWSDRGPYSPLHFGNGTRLTVT.

The chain carries TRBV4-1 and TRBJ2-3; TRBD2 matches 10 bases. The V segment lost 0 bases and the J segment 6 bases; nucleotides outside the gene matches: 3. The germline V gene encodes CDR1 MGHRA and CDR2 YSYEKL. CDR3 size: 15 residues. The CDR3 here is CASSQDQREGDTQYF. In DNA form, the CDR3 reads TGCGCCAGCAGCCAAGACCAGCGGGAGGGTGATACGCAGTATTTT.